These 24 T cell receptor beta chains originate from one sample sequenced in a study of T cell responses to AZD1222 COVID-19 vaccine. The table came from immunoSEQ multiplex PCR; TCRdb's copy has only in-frame clones and leaves some out. The repertoire includes tens of thousands of clones, 70% to 90% of them detected once, and roughly 7.6% sits in the top ten. Sequencing used peripheral blood, obtained on day 0 of AZD1222 vaccination. The receptors here all came from an adult in good health.

The chain links TRBV6-2 or TRBV6-3 to TRBJ2-4; maybe TRBD2 (10 bases). This CDR3 is 21 amino acids long. V gave up 6 bases and J gave up 0 bases, with 30 bases separating them. Germline V gene lookup returns CDR1 MNHEY and CDR2 SVGEGT. CDR3 in amino acids: CASSWDRVYTSGDLAKNIQYF. In DNA, the CDR3 is TGTGCCAGCAGCTGGGACAGGGTCTATACTAGCGGGGACCTAGCCAAAAACATTCAGTACTTC.

The chain combines TRBV5-1 with TRBJ1-4; D may be TRBD1 (5 bases). CDR3 size: 15 residues. Germline V gene sequence: CDR1 SGHRS, CDR2 YFSETQ. V was trimmed by 0 bases and J by 2 bases, leaving 8 bases between them. The CDR3 bases are TGCGCCAGCAGCTTGGCCGCAGGGACTAATGAAAAACTGTTTTTT. Its translation is CASSLAAGTNEKLFF.

CDR3 coding DNA: TGTGCCAGCAGTGACTCGGCTACTAGGGGAAAACTGTTTTTT. Translated, it gives CASSDSATRGKLFF. This rearrangement joins TRBV6-4 to TRBJ1-4; weak D call: TRBD1 (5 bases). V was pared by 0 bases and J by 10 bases, with 12 bases between. CDR3 length equals 14 residues. CDR1 is MRHNA and CDR2 is SNTAGT in the germline V gene.

The chain has TRBV10-3 and TRBJ2-2, with TRBD2 matching 8 bases. Trimming took 7 bases from V and 3 from J; bases not matched to a gene: 13. The germline CDR1 and CDR2 sequences are ENHRY and SYGVKD. CDR3 size: 17 residues. Here the CDR3 DNA reads TGTGCCATCATTAAATTCCAGGAAGCGGGGGACACCGGGGAGCTGTTTTTT. Its protein is CAIIKFQEAGDTGELFF.

V and J are TRBV28 and TRBJ1-3; no firm D call. The CDR3 runs to 15 residues. V lost 5 bases to trimming and J lost 0 bases, with 11 bases between them. Germline CDR1 and CDR2: MDHEN and SYDVKM. CDR3 in DNA: TGTGCCAGCAGTCTATCAGTTATCTCTGGAAACACCATATATTTT. It yields the protein CASSLSVISGNTIYF.

The rearrangement links TRBV4-2 to TRBJ2-2; possible D gene TRBD2, 6 bases. Trimming removed 1 base from V and 2 bases from J, with 11 bases in between. The CDR3 is 16 residues long. CDR1 LGHNA and CDR2 YNFKEQ come from the germline V gene. The CDR3 spells CASSQVGGTNTGELFF. For the CDR3, the DNA is TGTGCCAGCAGCCAAGTTGGCGGGACCAACACCGGGGAGCTGTTTTTT.

This chain uses TRBV7-8 with TRBJ2-7; TRBD1 agrees at 7 bases. The CDR3 is made up of 13 amino acids. Germline CDR1 reads SGHVS; CDR2 reads FQNEAQ. The junction had 5 bases not matched to a gene; V was cut back by 3 bases and J by 6 bases. DNA of the CDR3: TGTGCCAGCAGCTTTGGTCCAGGGGGCGAGCAGTACTTC. Its protein product is CASSFGPGGEQYF.

The V gene is TRBV7-2, the J gene TRBJ1-2; D remains unclear. CDR1 and CDR2 (germline): SGHTA, FQGNSA. Trimming removed 1 base at V and 4 bases at J, with 4 bases between. The CDR3 has 12 residues. In DNA form, the CDR3 reads TGTGCCAGCAGCTTAGATAGCTATGGCTACACCTTC. Translated: CASSLDSYGYTF.

The J gene is TRBJ2-4, the V gene TRBV29-1; tentatively, D is TRBD2 (6 bases). CDR1 SQVTM and CDR2 ANQGSEA come from the germline V gene. There are 11 residues in the CDR3. Trimming took 4 bases from V and 7 from J, leaving 8 bases between them. CDR3: CSVGGGNIQYF. The CDR3 coding sequence is TGCAGCGTTGGTGGGGGGAACATTCAGTACTTC. The full variable domain, with the rest looked up from reference TRBV29-1 and TRBJ2-4, is SAVISQKPSRDICQRGTSLTIQCQVDSQVTMMFWYRQQPGQSLTLIATANQGSEATYESGFVIDKFPISRPNLTFSTLTVSNMSPEDSSIYLCSVGGGNIQYFGAGTRLSVL.

This clone was picked up a small number of times. V gene TRBV2 combines with J gene TRBJ2-1, with 9 nucleotides matching TRBD1. V was pared by 7 bases and J by 9 bases, with 10 bases of the junction left unmatched. The CDR3 totals 14 residues. The germline V gene has CDR1 SNHLY and CDR2 FYNNEI. CDR3 protein: CASTERTGDTEQFF. In DNA form, the CDR3 reads TGTGCCAGCACCGAGAGGACAGGGGACACTGAGCAGTTCTTC.

V gene TRBV27 combines with J gene TRBJ1-5; a possible D gene is TRBD1 (5 bases). This CDR3 has 15 residues. Germline lookup yields CDR1 MNHEY and CDR2 SMNVEV (reference sequence). Trimming pared 2 bases from V and 0 bases from J, leaving 8 bases between. The CDR3 sequence is CASSLRRASNQPQHF. The CDR3 DNA is TGTGCCAGCAGTTTACGCAGGGCTAGCAATCAGCCCCAGCATTTT.

The chain combines TRBV29-1 with TRBJ1-1, with D perhaps matching TRBD1 (5 bases). V was shortened by 2 bases and J by 4 bases, with 8 bases between the two germline ends. Germline V lookup: CDR1 SQVTM, CDR2 ANQGSEA. The CDR3 spans 12 residues. The CDR3 protein is CSVEQGGTEAFF. The CDR3 DNA follows: TGCAGCGTTGAACAGGGAGGCACTGAAGCTTTCTTT.

This clone was picked up one time. V and J are TRBV19 and TRBJ1-2, with a tentative D call TRBD1 (5 bases). CDR3 length equals 17 residues. Per germline, CDR1 LNHDA and CDR2 SQIVND (reference sequence). V lost 7 bases, J lost 0 bases, and 21 bases lay in between. The CDR3 protein is CASTAAFPGPANYGYTF. The CDR3 DNA is TGTGCCAGTACCGCGGCCTTCCCGGGACCCGCTAACTATGGCTACACCTTC.

This chain connects TRBV19 to TRBJ2-3; tentatively, D is TRBD1 (5 bases). Germline values: CDR1 LNHDA, CDR2 SQIVND (reference sequence). V was trimmed by 5 bases and J by 3 bases, leaving 18 bases between them. The CDR3 runs to 16 residues. The CDR3 is CASSASLQELTDTQYF. CDR3 DNA: TGTGCCAGTAGTGCCTCCTTACAGGAGTTGACAGATACGCAGTATTTT.

This chain connects TRBV28 to TRBJ1-2; 8 nucleotides agree with TRBD1. The CDR3 has 13 amino acids. After removal of 7 bases from V and 4 bases from J, the junction contained 5 bases not matched to a gene. Germline V gene lookup returns CDR1 MDHEN and CDR2 SYDVKM. The CDR3 sequence: CASKTGEGYGYTF. Here the CDR3 DNA reads TGTGCCAGCAAGACAGGGGAGGGCTATGGCTACACCTTC.

The chain uses TRBV7-9 and TRBJ2-5; D is unresolved. V lost 5 bases to trimming and J lost 5 bases, with 12 bases between them. The CDR3 length is 13 residues. Germline V gene data show CDR1 as SEHNR and CDR2 as FQNEAQ (reference sequence). The CDR3 bases are TGTGCCAGCAGCACTCGGCCATCGGAGACCCAGTACTTC. This codes for CASSTRPSETQYF.

The J gene is TRBJ1-4, the V gene TRBV28, with D possibly TRBD1 on 5 matching bases. The germline V and J ends were trimmed by 6 bases and 7 bases, with 18 bases remaining between them. This CDR3 comprises 15 residues. From germline, CDR1 is MDHEN and CDR2 SYDVKM. CDR3 nucleotide sequence: TGTGCCAGCAGCTTGGCGGGGGGGATAGGTGAAAAACTGTTTTTT. This codes for CASSLAGGIGEKLFF.

This clone has just one count. The V and J genes are TRBV28 and TRBJ2-7; D gene unclear. The CDR3 length is 12 residues. V was pared by 5 bases and J by 4 bases, with 9 bases between. Germline values: CDR1 MDHEN, CDR2 SYDVKM. The CDR3 loop is CASSPNQYEQYF. The CDR3 DNA is TGTGCCAGCAGTCCCAATCAATACGAGCAGTACTTC.

V usage is TRBV3-1 (or the pseudogene TRBV3-2) and J usage is TRBJ2-5; no firm D call. V lost 3 bases and J lost 2, with 7 bases in between. CDR1 is LGHDT and CDR2 is YNNKEL in the germline V gene (reference sequence). The CDR3 is 13 amino acids. CDR3 DNA sequence: TGTGCCAGCAGCCAGAGACTGCAAGAGACCCAGTACTTC. Its protein is CASSQRLQETQYF.

Comment on this clone: Within the sample, other DNA sequences also encode this same CDR3. The gene calls are TRBV12-3 or TRBV12-4 and TRBJ1-1; 7 nucleotides match TRBD1. Trimming took 5 bases from V and 1 from J; bases not matched to a gene: 1. This CDR3 region has 13 residues. For the CDR3, the DNA is TGTGCCAGCAGTAGGGACAGGAACACTGAAGCTTTCTTT. This codes for CASSRDRNTEAFF.

The rearrangement joins TRBV20-1 to TRBJ2-1; D call uncertain. Between the trimmed V and J ends, which lost 3 bases and 8 bases, there was a span of 8 bases. The CDR3 is made up of 11 amino acids. Per germline, CDR1 DFQATT and CDR2 SNEGSKA (reference sequence). CDR3 sequence: CSASYAYEQFF. The DNA of the CDR3 is TGCAGTGCTAGTTATGCCTATGAGCAGTTCTTC.

CDR3 amino acids: CASSQGISYNEQFF. Written as DNA, the CDR3 is TGTGCCAGCTCACAGGGGATATCCTACAATGAGCAGTTCTTC. V is TRBV18 and J is TRBJ2-1; tentative D call: TRBD1 (5 bases). Per the germline V gene, CDR1 is KGHSH and CDR2 is LQKENI. The CDR3 is 14 amino acids. V was shortened by 4 bases and J by 1 base, with 8 bases between the two germline ends.

The chain links TRBV19 to TRBJ1-1; D is perhaps TRBD1 (5 bases). CDR1 and CDR2 from the germline V gene are LNHDA and SQIVND (reference sequence). This CDR3 is 13 amino acids long. Trimming took 3 bases from V and 8 from J, leaving 13 bases between them. Here the CDR3 reads CASSIGRVREAFF. Written as DNA, the CDR3 is TGTGCCAGTAGTATTGGCAGGGTAAGAGAAGCTTTCTTT.

The chain is built from TRBV7-9 and TRBJ1-3, with D unclear. The germline V gene has CDR1 SEHNR and CDR2 FQNEAQ (reference sequence). The CDR3 totals 12 residues. V shed 4 bases and J shed 9 bases, with 10 bases lying between them. DNA of the CDR3: TGTGCCAGCAGCTCAGAAGCCGCCACCATATATTTT. Translated: CASSSEAATIYF.